This T cell receptor beta chain emerged from a study of cytomegalovirus exposure and HLA in healthy donors. The primer mix had 60 Vbeta and 13 Jbeta primers. Generated by immunoSEQ multiplex PCR, the TCRdb table keeps only in-frame clones and is missing some. Here the sample spans 160,000 or so clones, approximately 80% being singletons. V shed 1 base and J shed 3 bases, with 13 bases lying between them. This CDR3 is built from 16 residues. Germline lookup yields CDR1 MDHEN and CDR2 SYDVKM. The chain recombines TRBV28 with TRBJ1-5; TRBD1 might be the D (6 bases). The source is a male donor in good health and CMV-seronegative. Input material: PBMCs. For the CDR3, the DNA is TGTGCCAGCAGTTTATATCGGGACATGCCCAATCAGCCCCAGCATTTT. Its protein is CASSLYRDMPNQPQHF. The full variable domain, with the rest looked up from reference TRBV28 and TRBJ1-5, is DVKVTQSSRYLVKRTGEKVFLECVQDMDHENMFWYRQDPGLGLRLIYFSYDVKMKEKGDIPEGYSVSREKKERFSLILESASTNQTSMYLCASSLYRDMPNQPQHFGDGTRLSIL.